This T cell receptor (beta chain) was retrieved from a study of spatial heterogeneity in lung cancer. Indicated time point: sample taken at primary tumor resection. The input material, whole RNA from tumor, nontumor lung or frozen PBMC, was sequenced unsorted. The donors comprised around 72 untreated early-stage non-small cell lung cancer patients. Each CDR3 protein gets one entry after TCRdb re-called the 5' RACE reads with MiXCR. The sample has about 39,000 distinct CDR3 sequences; approximately 5.5% are singletons. This clonotype was observed a few times. Unmatched junction bases numbered 5, after V lost 8 bases and J lost 8 bases. From germline, CDR1 is LNHDA and CDR2 SQIVND (reference sequence). This CDR3 region has 11 residues.

This TCR was sampled from a male donor with early-stage non-small cell lung cancer. Sequencing was performed on PBMCs, taken at surgery. This rearrangement joins TRBV19 to TRBJ1-1; 7 bases align to TRBD1. CDR3 DNA: TGTGCCAGTCGGACAGGTGGGGAAGCTTTCTTT. It is translated as CASRTGGEAFF. The variable domain in full, with the rest retrieved from reference TRBV19 and TRBJ1-1, is DGGITQSPKYLFRKEGQNVTLSCEQNLNHDAMYWYRQDPGQGLRLIYYSQIVNDFQKGDIAEGYSVSREKKESFPLTVTSAQKNPTAFYLCASRTGGEAFFGQGTRLTVV.